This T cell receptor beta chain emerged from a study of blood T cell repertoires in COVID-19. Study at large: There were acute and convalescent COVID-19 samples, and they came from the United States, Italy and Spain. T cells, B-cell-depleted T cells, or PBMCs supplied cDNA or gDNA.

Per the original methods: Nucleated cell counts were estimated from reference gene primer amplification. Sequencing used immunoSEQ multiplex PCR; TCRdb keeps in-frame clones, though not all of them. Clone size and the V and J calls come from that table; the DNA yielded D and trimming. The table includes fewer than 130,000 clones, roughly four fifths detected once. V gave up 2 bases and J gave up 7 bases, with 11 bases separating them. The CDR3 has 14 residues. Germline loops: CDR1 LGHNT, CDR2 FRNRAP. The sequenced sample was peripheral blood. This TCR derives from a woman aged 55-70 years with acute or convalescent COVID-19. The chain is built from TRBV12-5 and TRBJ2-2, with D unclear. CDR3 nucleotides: TGTGCTAGTGGTTTGACACCCCTTGGCGGGGAGCTGTTTTTT. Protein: CASGLTPLGGELFF. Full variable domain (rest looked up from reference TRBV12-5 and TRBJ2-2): DARVTQTPRHKVTEMGQEVTMRCQPILGHNTVFWYRQTMMQGLELLAYFRNRAPLDDSGMPKDRFSAEMPDATLATLKIQPSEPRDSAVYFCASGLTPLGGELFFGEGSRLTVL.